The rows below give T cell receptor beta chains drawn from one sample of a study of OX40 agonist ivuxolimab in advanced cancers. The repertoire was sequenced with immunoSEQ multiplex PCR; TCRdb's copy has only in-frame clones and lacks some. The table records nearly 70,000 clones, about 83% of them present only once. Sequencing was performed on CD4+ or CD8+ T cells sorted from blood, taken in a trial of the OX40 agonist ivuxolimab. The receptors derive from an adult with an advanced solid tumor such as melanoma, head and neck, liver or kidney cancer. CDR3s include the opening cysteine and the closing phenylalanine or tryptophan.

v_gene: TRBV4-3
CDR3aa: CASSHGGSSYNEQFF

v_gene: TRBV7-8
CDR3aa: CASKRSRRDYGYTF

v_gene: TRBV9
CDR3aa: CASSVEGLAGRTDTQYF

v_gene: TRBV4-3
CDR3aa: CASSRVYSGETQYF

v_gene: TRBV10-3
CDR3aa: CAISEPGTNTEAFF

v_gene: TRBV5-6
CDR3aa: CASNLGRQQYF

v_gene: TRBV4-1
CDR3aa: CASSQEGGSGYAF

v_gene: TRBV5-1
CDR3aa: CASSLGTGGEDTEAFF

v_gene: TRBV23-1
CDR3aa: CASRPTSGHFSTSFWFEQYF

v_gene: TRBV18
CDR3aa: CASSLRQGRFNTGELFF

v_gene: TRBV5-1
CDR3aa: CASSPGAGVYNEQFF

v_gene: TRBV2
CDR3aa: CASSGGPGDYSNQPQHF

v_gene: TRBV14
CDR3aa: CASRWGPYNEKLFF

v_gene: TRBV7-9
CDR3aa: CASSPKRVAAYEQYF

v_gene: TRBV7-9
CDR3aa: CASSRYAGGNNEQFF

v_gene: TRBV27
CDR3aa: CASGTLDTQYF